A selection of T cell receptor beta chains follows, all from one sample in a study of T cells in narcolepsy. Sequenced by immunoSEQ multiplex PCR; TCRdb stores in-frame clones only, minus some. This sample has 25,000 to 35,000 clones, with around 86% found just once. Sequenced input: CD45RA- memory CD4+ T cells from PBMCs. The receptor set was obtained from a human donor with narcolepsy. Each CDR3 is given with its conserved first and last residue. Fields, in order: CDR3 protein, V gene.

CDR3: CASSRRTGLVEKLFF; V: TRBV19
CDR3: CASSNSFPGTVNYGYTF; V: TRBV19
CDR3: CASSLGTGGAAGNTIYF; V: TRBV7-8
CDR3: CASSLSPGFYEQYF; V: TRBV7-2
CDR3: CASSPLGTDNSPLHF; V: TRBV18
CDR3: CASSLVRQMNTEAFF; V: TRBV7-8
CDR3: CASTPRPGQRANYGYTF; V: TRBV19
CDR3: CASTDLERGAGDTQYF; V: TRBV28
CDR3: CASSERGSNEKLFF; V: TRBV6-5
CDR3: CATGQGAMNQPQHF; V: TRBV10-3
CDR3: CASRDPTGSATNEKLFF; V: TRBV2
CDR3: CASSPASGNTIYF; V: TRBV9
CDR3: CASSDKSTNYGYTF; V: TRBV2
CDR3: CASSPRTGEGYTF; V: TRBV7-8
CDR3: CASRGALGGRFKNIQYF; V: TRBV27
CDR3: CASSLGQNPYGYTF; V: TRBV11-3
CDR3: CASTRGAEYGYTF; V: TRBV6-5
CDR3: CASRPPGGFEDIQYF; V: TRBV5-6
CDR3: CASRRLVATPSDNEQFF; V: TRBV21-1
CDR3: CASSLLGSNEKLFF; V: TRBV5-1
CDR3: CASSLTSGQGAEKLFF; V: TRBV7-2
CDR3: CASSLWGQYTGELFF; V: TRBV27
CDR3: CASSQSGTGDEKLFF; V: TRBV4-3
CDR3: CASSLARRYEQYF; V: TRBV7-2
CDR3: CASSLWTSGAKNIQYF; V: TRBV28
CDR3: CASSQGWGVRSPLHF; V: TRBV4-1
CDR3: CASSQPGHYGYTF; V: TRBV14
CDR3: CASSPTGPLTSPLHF; V: TRBV6-5
CDR3: CASSATSGPSYEQYF; V: TRBV5-4
CDR3: CASSYLQDNEKLFF; V: TRBV6-5
CDR3: CASSLGDRSSPLHF; V: TRBV28
CDR3: CASSFRDNYNEQFF; V: TRBV7-2
CDR3: CASSLTQGHYGYTF; V: TRBV7-2